This T cell receptor (beta chain) emerged from a study of post-analysis software for immune sequencing data. The wider study: The courses of disease that were included comprised relapsing-remitting, secondary progressive and progressive-relapsing multiple sclerosis. Study-wide findings and caveats: Roughly five TRBV segments were significantly more frequent in patients than in controls. TRBV5-6, TRBV5-1 and TRBV20-1 were among these segments.

TCR beta cDNA libraries included unique molecular identifiers. MiXCR was run by TCRdb on the PCR reads, yielding one entry per CDR3 protein. The sample consists of about 820,000 distinct CDR3 sequences, about 57% of them appearing once. Trimming took 7 bases from V and 7 from J; bases not matched to a gene: 13. This CDR3 has 15 amino acids. Germline CDR1 and CDR2: SGDLS and YYNGEE. Turning to this clonotype: Its antigen is as yet unknown.

The origin of this receptor is a girl between 10 and 17 years old with multiple sclerosis. Sequencing was carried out using blood. This chain connects TRBV9 to TRBJ2-1; 8 positions match TRBD1. The CDR3 DNA reads as TGTGCCAGCGCCCGGTACCGACAGGGGCGGAATGAGCAGTTCTTC. Residues: CASARYRQGRNEQFF. Full variable domain (rest looked up from reference TRBV9 and TRBJ2-1): DSGVTQTPKHLITATGQRVTLRCSPRSGDLSVYWYQQSLDQGLQFLIQYYNGEERAKGNILERFSAQQFPDLHSELNLSSLELGDSALYFCASARYRQGRNEQFFGPGTRLTVL.